This T cell receptor beta chain was captured by sequencing in a study of T cell responses to AZD1222 COVID-19 vaccine. Notes on the study in general: Donor demographics were predominantly white British with a female majority; clonal diversity may be underestimated. Nearly half of spike-specific TCRs reportedly target variant regions that are unmutated in the B.1.351 and B.1.1.7 variants. Baseline antibody screening turned up just six seropositive AZD1222 recipients.

Data came from immunoSEQ multiplex PCR; TCRdb stores just in-frame clones and leaves some out. This sample yields 110,000 to 150,000 clones, of which roughly 88% are seen a single time; about 3.5% belongs to the top ten. Concerning this clone itself: The antigen remains unidentified.

The CDR3 has 13 residues. In germline, CDR1 is MNHEY, CDR2 SVGAGI. V is TRBV6-5 and J is TRBJ2-1, with D possibly being TRBD2 (6 bases). The sequences come from peripheral blood, collected on day 0 of AZD1222 vaccination. The receptor was derived from an adult in good health. CDR3 sequence: CAAYGGTYNEQFF. In nucleotides, the CDR3 is TGTGCGGCATACGGCGGGACCTACAATGAGCAGTTCTTC.